A selection of T cell receptor beta chains follows, all from one sample in a study of T cell repertoires in cytomegalovirus infection. TCRdb called the reads again in MiXCR, with one record for every CDR3 protein. The top ten hold 9.5% to 13% of the sample, which has roughly 500,000 distinct CDR3 sequences, approximately 10% seen once. Sample: PBMCs. The receptors were gathered from a human donor in good health (CMV status not recorded). Some clones in this sample may be carry-over from other donors' samples. CDR3s include the opening cysteine and the closing phenylalanine or tryptophan. D genes are given only for firm matches. Clone size is shown for a subset of rows, as once, few, many or a class of expanded clone.

d_call: .
clone_size: many
v_call: TRBV4-2
j_call: TRBJ2-1
cdr3_nt: TGTGCCAGCAGCCAAGATGGGCGGGCCCCTGTGGATGAGCAGTTCTTC
cdr3_aa: CASSQDGRAPVDEQFF

d_call: .
clone_size: many
v_call: TRBV7-3
j_call: TRBJ2-2
cdr3_nt: TGTGCCAGCAGCGATCCGGGGAGACCCGGGGAGCTGTTTTTT
cdr3_aa: CASSDPGRPGELFF

d_call: .
clone_size: many
v_call: TRBV11-2
j_call: TRBJ2-7
cdr3_nt: TGTGCCAGCCGCCACGCGGGGAGGAAGGAGTACGAGCAGTACTTC
cdr3_aa: CASRHAGRKEYEQYF

d_call: .
clone_size: .
v_call: TRBV12-3/TRBV12-4
j_call: TRBJ2-7
cdr3_nt: TGTGCCAGCAGTCCCCCGGGGCCCGCCTACGAGCAGTACTTC
cdr3_aa: CASSPPGPAYEQYF

d_call: .
clone_size: few
v_call: TRBV27
j_call: TRBJ2-1
cdr3_nt: TGTGCCAGCAGTTTATTCGGGAGAGGGCAGTTCTTC
cdr3_aa: CASSLFGRGQFF

d_call: .
clone_size: .
v_call: TRBV2
j_call: TRBJ2-1
cdr3_nt: TGTGCCAGCAGTGAAGAGGCTGAGCAGTTCTTC
cdr3_aa: CASSEEAEQFF

d_call: TRBD1
clone_size: many
v_call: TRBV6-1
j_call: TRBJ1-1
cdr3_nt: TGTGCCAGCAGTTCACCCCGGACAGGGAGGACTGAAGCTTTCTTT
cdr3_aa: CASSSPRTGRTEAFF

d_call: .
clone_size: many
v_call: TRBV2
j_call: TRBJ2-1
cdr3_nt: TGTGCCAGCAGTGAAGCGCGAAACGGTTACAATGAGCAGTTCTTC
cdr3_aa: CASSEARNGYNEQFF

d_call: .
clone_size: .
v_call: TRBV2
j_call: TRBJ1-4
cdr3_nt: TGTGCCAGCAGTAGCCAGCCAACTAATGAAAAACTGTTTTTT
cdr3_aa: CASSSQPTNEKLFF

d_call: .
clone_size: many
v_call: TRBV6-5
j_call: TRBJ2-1
cdr3_nt: TGTGCCAGCAGTTTTTATATTAGGGGGTCCTACAATGAGCAGTTCTTC
cdr3_aa: CASSFYIRGSYNEQFF

d_call: .
clone_size: many
v_call: TRBV6-6
j_call: TRBJ1-6
cdr3_nt: TGTGCCAGCAGTTCGACTCAGGCTACCCTCCACTTT
cdr3_aa: CASSSTQATLHF

d_call: TRBD1
clone_size: many
v_call: TRBV7-6
j_call: TRBJ2-1
cdr3_nt: TGTGCCAGCAGCTCTTTCCGGGACAGGGCCGTGGGGGAGCAGTTCTTC
cdr3_aa: CASSSFRDRAVGEQFF

d_call: TRBD2
clone_size: .
v_call: TRBV2
j_call: TRBJ2-3
cdr3_nt: TGTGCCAGCAGTCCCCGGACTAGCGGGAGTGGGGCGCAGTATTTT
cdr3_aa: CASSPRTSGSGAQYF

d_call: .
clone_size: many
v_call: TRBV30
j_call: TRBJ2-5
cdr3_nt: TGTGCCTGGAGTGTGGGCCTCCGGCATCGGGAGACCCAGTACTTC
cdr3_aa: CAWSVGLRHRETQYF

d_call: .
clone_size: many
v_call: TRBV7-9
j_call: TRBJ1-4
cdr3_nt: TGTGCCAGCAGCTTAGCCCGGGGGCTTAATGAAAAACTGTTTTTT
cdr3_aa: CASSLARGLNEKLFF

d_call: TRBD1
clone_size: few
v_call: TRBV28
j_call: TRBJ1-2
cdr3_nt: TGTGCCAGCAGCGCGGACAGGGCATGGGGCTACACCTTC
cdr3_aa: CASSADRAWGYTF

d_call: TRBD1
clone_size: many
v_call: TRBV6-1
j_call: TRBJ2-2
cdr3_nt: TGTGCCAGAAAGGGGACAGGGGGGAACACCGGGGAGCTGTTTTTT
cdr3_aa: CARKGTGGNTGELFF

d_call: .
clone_size: many
v_call: TRBV12-3/TRBV12-4
j_call: TRBJ1-5
cdr3_nt: TGTGCCAGCAGTACAAGTCACGGGGGCAATCAGCCCCAGCATTTT
cdr3_aa: CASSTSHGGNQPQHF

d_call: .
clone_size: many
v_call: TRBV12-3/TRBV12-4
j_call: TRBJ1-5
cdr3_nt: TGTGCCAGCAGTTTCTCAGGGCGGGGGATGCCGTTTCGCAATCAGCCCCAGCATTTT
cdr3_aa: CASSFSGRGMPFRNQPQHF

d_call: .
clone_size: .
v_call: TRBV28
j_call: TRBJ1-1
cdr3_nt: TGTGCCAGCAGTTTATTGGGGGACGTGAACACTGAAGCTTTCTTT
cdr3_aa: CASSLLGDVNTEAFF

d_call: .
clone_size: many
v_call: TRBV7-9
j_call: TRBJ1-4
cdr3_nt: TGTGCCAGCAGCTTAGATGTGGAGGAAAAACTGTTTTTT
cdr3_aa: CASSLDVEEKLFF

d_call: .
clone_size: many
v_call: TRBV5-1
j_call: TRBJ2-7
cdr3_nt: TGCGCCAGCAGCTTGGATAACCCGACGGTGAGCTCCTACGAGCAGTACTTC
cdr3_aa: CASSLDNPTVSSYEQYF

d_call: TRBD1
clone_size: many
v_call: TRBV12-3/TRBV12-4
j_call: TRBJ2-7
cdr3_nt: TGTGCCAGCAGCTCCCCTCGGACAGGCCGCTACGAGCAGTACTTC
cdr3_aa: CASSSPRTGRYEQYF

d_call: TRBD2
clone_size: few
v_call: TRBV20-1
j_call: TRBJ2-3
cdr3_nt: TGCAGTGCTAGGGGATACAGTCAGCGGGAGTTCACAGATACGCAGTATTTT
cdr3_aa: CSARGYSQREFTDTQYF

d_call: TRBD1
clone_size: few
v_call: TRBV3-1
j_call: TRBJ1-1
cdr3_nt: TGTGCCAGCACTTCAGGGACAGGGGAGACTGAAGCTTTCTTT
cdr3_aa: CASTSGTGETEAFF

d_call: .
clone_size: many
v_call: TRBV5-1
j_call: TRBJ2-2
cdr3_nt: TGCGCCAGCAGAGGCAGCCACGCGAACACCGGGGAGCTGTTTTTT
cdr3_aa: CASRGSHANTGELFF

d_call: .
clone_size: many
v_call: TRBV6-2/TRBV6-3
j_call: TRBJ1-4
cdr3_nt: TGTGCCAGCTGCGGTCAGACTAATGAAAAACTGTTTTTT
cdr3_aa: CASCGQTNEKLFF

d_call: TRBD1
clone_size: many
v_call: TRBV27
j_call: TRBJ2-1
cdr3_nt: TGTGCCAGCACCAGACAGGGGGTACTTAACAATGAGCAGTTCTTC
cdr3_aa: CASTRQGVLNNEQFF

d_call: .
clone_size: many
v_call: TRBV11-1
j_call: TRBJ2-3
cdr3_nt: TGTGCCAGCAGCTTGCTGGGCGGGGGCACGGATACGCAGTATTTT
cdr3_aa: CASSLLGGGTDTQYF

d_call: TRBD2
clone_size: many
v_call: TRBV5-1
j_call: TRBJ2-1
cdr3_nt: TGCGCCAGCAGCTTGGCCGCTAGCGGGGGGTCAAGCTCCTACAATGAGCAGTTCTTC
cdr3_aa: CASSLAASGGSSSYNEQFF

d_call: TRBD1
clone_size: many
v_call: TRBV7-6
j_call: TRBJ2-3
cdr3_nt: TGTGCCAGCAGCTCTGCTTCGGGACAGGTCACAGATACGCAGTATTTT
cdr3_aa: CASSSASGQVTDTQYF

d_call: TRBD1
clone_size: few
v_call: TRBV5-6
j_call: TRBJ2-7
cdr3_nt: TGTGCCAGCAGGGATTCCGGGACAGGGGTTTCCCTGTACGAGCAGTACTTC
cdr3_aa: CASRDSGTGVSLYEQYF

d_call: .
clone_size: few
v_call: TRBV10-3
j_call: TRBJ2-7
cdr3_nt: TGTGCCATCAGTGAGCCCCCAACTCAGGGAAGGGGGTACGAGCAGTACTTC
cdr3_aa: CAISEPPTQGRGYEQYF

d_call: .
clone_size: .
v_call: TRBV2
j_call: TRBJ1-1
cdr3_nt: TGTGCCAGACAGGCGGGGAGACAAAGGAACACTGAAGCTTTCTTT
cdr3_aa: CARQAGRQRNTEAFF

d_call: TRBD1
clone_size: many
v_call: TRBV7-9
j_call: TRBJ2-7
cdr3_nt: TGTGCCAGCAGCTTAGCGACCGGGACAGGGTATTTCTACGAGCAGTACTTC
cdr3_aa: CASSLATGTGYFYEQYF

d_call: .
clone_size: few
v_call: TRBV20-1
j_call: TRBJ1-2
cdr3_nt: TGCAGTGCTAGAGGGAACAGGGTGGATAACTATGGCTACACCTTC
cdr3_aa: CSARGNRVDNYGYTF

d_call: TRBD1
clone_size: many
v_call: TRBV10-2
j_call: TRBJ1-2
cdr3_nt: TGCGCCAGCAGCCCTAAAGGGACAGGGGGCCGGGGTGGCTACACCTTC
cdr3_aa: CASSPKGTGGRGGYTF

d_call: TRBD1
clone_size: many
v_call: TRBV5-6
j_call: TRBJ1-2
cdr3_nt: TGTGCCAGCAGCTTCGAGGACAGGGTATATGGCTACACCTTC
cdr3_aa: CASSFEDRVYGYTF

d_call: .
clone_size: few
v_call: TRBV18
j_call: TRBJ2-1
cdr3_nt: TGTGCCAGCTCACCACCCCAGCAGGGCCTCTACAATGAGCAGTTCTTC
cdr3_aa: CASSPPQQGLYNEQFF

d_call: .
clone_size: few
v_call: TRBV15
j_call: TRBJ1-5
cdr3_nt: TGTGCCACCAGCAGAGCTCCGAGGAGGAATCAGCCCCAGCATTTT
cdr3_aa: CATSRAPRRNQPQHF

d_call: .
clone_size: many
v_call: TRBV7-6
j_call: TRBJ1-2
cdr3_nt: TGTGCCAGCAGCTTTAGGACAGACTATGGCTACACCTTC
cdr3_aa: CASSFRTDYGYTF

d_call: TRBD1
clone_size: many
v_call: TRBV7-2
j_call: TRBJ2-2
cdr3_nt: TGTGCCAGCAGCCGCAACCGGGACAGAGTAGAAACCGGGGAGCTGTTTTTT
cdr3_aa: CASSRNRDRVETGELFF

d_call: TRBD1
clone_size: few
v_call: TRBV28
j_call: TRBJ1-5
cdr3_nt: TGTGCCAGCAGCTCCAGGGGGGCCTATCAGCCCCAGCATTTT
cdr3_aa: CASSSRGAYQPQHF

d_call: .
clone_size: few
v_call: TRBV9
j_call: TRBJ1-2
cdr3_nt: TGTGCCAGCAGCTCACTCACAGCTCATGGCTACACCTTC
cdr3_aa: CASSSLTAHGYTF

d_call: .
clone_size: few
v_call: TRBV28
j_call: TRBJ2-7
cdr3_nt: TGTGCCAGCAGTTTGTCCGGGACCCTAGTTCTCGAGCAGTACTTC
cdr3_aa: CASSLSGTLVLEQYF

d_call: .
clone_size: many
v_call: TRBV14
j_call: TRBJ1-4
cdr3_nt: TGTGCCAGCAGCCACGGAGTTGCAACTAATGAAAAACTGTTTTTT
cdr3_aa: CASSHGVATNEKLFF

d_call: TRBD2
clone_size: .
v_call: TRBV27
j_call: TRBJ2-7
cdr3_nt: TGTGCCAGCAGTTTCGGCCTAGCGGAACCCTACGAGCAGTACTTC
cdr3_aa: CASSFGLAEPYEQYF

d_call: TRBD2
clone_size: many
v_call: TRBV5-4
j_call: TRBJ2-1
cdr3_nt: TGTGCCAGCAGCACCCAGCGGGGGACCTACAATGAGCAGTTCTTC
cdr3_aa: CASSTQRGTYNEQFF

d_call: .
clone_size: few
v_call: TRBV20-1
j_call: TRBJ2-3
cdr3_nt: TGCAGTGCTACCCCCCCAGATACGCAGTATTTT
cdr3_aa: CSATPPDTQYF

d_call: TRBD2
clone_size: .
v_call: TRBV29-1
j_call: TRBJ2-5
cdr3_nt: TGCAGCGTTGTGACTAGCGGGAAAGAGACCCAGTACTTC
cdr3_aa: CSVVTSGKETQYF

d_call: TRBD1
clone_size: .
v_call: TRBV20-1
j_call: TRBJ1-5
cdr3_nt: TGCAGTGCTAGAGTCCCGGGACAGGGGGCGGGCAATCAGCCCCAGCATTTT
cdr3_aa: CSARVPGQGAGNQPQHF

d_call: .
clone_size: .
v_call: TRBV15
j_call: TRBJ1-1
cdr3_nt: TGTGCCACCAGCAGACATAACACTGAAGCTTTCTTT
cdr3_aa: CATSRHNTEAFF